The sequence of this T cell receptor (beta chain) was determined in a study of CD8 T cells in Susac syndrome (dated by TCRdb to about 2019). Looking at the study overall: Whether CD8+ T cell activation and differentiation in Susac syndrome was antigen driven was tested using repertoire sequencing. The clonality of the CD8+ T cell repertoire was compared across approximately 11 healthy donors, about 14 Susac syndrome patients and roughly 16 multiple sclerosis patients.

Peripheral blood CD8+ and CD4+ T cells from healthy donors, Susac syndrome patients and multiple sclerosis patients were profiled by high-throughput TCR beta sequencing. The healthy donors served as controls matched for age and sex. CD8+ TEMRA cells were enriched by FACS, while bulk CD8+ and CD4+ T cells were purified by magnetic negative isolation. Blood was collected in EDTA tubes and processed within 24 hours, with PBMCs isolated through density gradient centrifugation. PBMCs intended for TCR sequencing were cryopreserved in liquid nitrogen and were subsequently thawed in a 37 degrees C water bath. A purity of at least 90% was achieved for sorted or isolated CD4+, CD8+ and CD8+ TEMRA cells. RNA was extracted using the RNeasy kit, and roughly 0.45 to 1 ug of the RNA was reverse transcribed with random hexamers. TCR beta CDR3 regions were amplified with the immunoSEQ multiplex PCR assay covering 54 Vbeta and 13 Jbeta segments. To correct PCR amplification bias, a synthetic template baseline was used for both primer optimization and computational correction. In the paper's pipeline: Reads were assigned to V, D and J genes according to IMGT and analyzed in immunoSEQ Analyzer, with only productive sequences retained. To calculate clonality, Shannon entropy was normalized by log2 of the number of productive unique sequences and then subtracted from one. Public and private clones were assessed among the 100 most prevalent clones of each patient and control. A clone was defined as Susac-specific if it was absent from the healthy and MS cohorts, from 1052 published viral clones and from other ImmuneACCESS disease sequences. TCRdb reanalyzed the raw reads on its own, using fastp at Q25 for trimming and MiXCR for clone calling, and kept in-frame beta chains. Rows with a matching CDR3 protein are joined into one entry that keeps the most common DNA and genes. What appears here as the V and J calls and clone size reflects TCRdb's work, not the paper's. For this sample there are more than 70,000 distinct CDR3 sequences; just under 95% appear just once. Of the sample, 0.32% falls within the top ten clones.

On this clonotype: It has no known antigen specificity. The sample holds no much larger clone one base away, and base qualities are not on file.

General study outcomes and caveats: The number of individuals in the TCR sequencing and HLA analysis was acknowledged as relatively small.

Sequenced input: CD8+ T cells from PBMCs. The source is a human donor in good health.

The nucleotides read TGTGCCAGCAGCTTGGGGGTGACTGAGCAGTACTTC. Translation gives CASSLGVTEQYF. The rearranged segments are TRBV5-6 and TRBJ2-7; the D gene assignment is ambiguous. CDR1 is given as SGHDT and CDR2 as YYEEEE, both from the germline V gene. Cut back by 0 bases and 7 bases, the V and J ends lie 8 bases apart. From the cysteine through the phenylalanine, the CDR3 covers 12 amino acids. CDR3 DNA only is kept here, 36 bases in frame from base 1.